This T cell receptor (beta chain) originates from a study of technical replicates of blood from four donors. V lost 8 bases and J lost 2; bases outside the gene matches: 4. Germline assignment: CDR1 MGHDK and CDR2 SYGVNS. The CDR3 loop spans 14 amino acids. Using immunoSEQ multiplex PCR, the repertoire was profiled, and TCRdb retains in-frame clones only, with some absent. Of tens of thousands of clones listed, approximately 94% are singletons. Sequenced: T cells isolated from PBMCs. This rearrangement joins TRBV25-1 to TRBJ2-3, with 10 bases aligning to TRBD2. This TCR was recovered from a human donor in good health. CDR3 DNA sequence: TGTGCCAGCGGAGCGGGGGGGGTCACAGATACGCAGTATTTT. This gives the protein CASGAGGVTDTQYF.